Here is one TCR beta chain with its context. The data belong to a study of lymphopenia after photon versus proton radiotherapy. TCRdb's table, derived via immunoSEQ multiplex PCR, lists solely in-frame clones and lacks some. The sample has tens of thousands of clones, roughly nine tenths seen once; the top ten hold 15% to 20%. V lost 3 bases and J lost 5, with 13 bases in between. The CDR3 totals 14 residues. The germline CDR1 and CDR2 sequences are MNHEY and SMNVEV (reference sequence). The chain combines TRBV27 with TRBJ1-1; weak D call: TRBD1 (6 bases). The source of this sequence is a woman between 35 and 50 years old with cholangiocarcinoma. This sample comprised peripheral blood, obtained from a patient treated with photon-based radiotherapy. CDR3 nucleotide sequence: TGTGCCAGCAGTTTCCCCGACAGGATAACTGAAGCTTTCTTT. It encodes CASSFPDRITEAFF.